Following are 14 T cell receptor beta chains from one sample sequenced in a study of early T cells in non-severe SARS-CoV-2 infection. One entry per CDR3 protein, called by TCRdb with MiXCR from the 5' RACE reads. The data show about 97,000 distinct CDR3 sequences, about 12% seen once. The sample consisted of whole blood. Receptors were obtained from an adult who was a healthcare worker with PCR-confirmed SARS-CoV-2 infection or an uninfected control (not recorded which).

This clonotype was seen more than once but under ten times. V gene TRBV6-1 combines with J gene TRBJ1-2; TRBD1 matches at 7 bases. CDR1 and CDR2 (germline): MNHNS, SASEGT. The CDR3 extends over 15 amino acids. V shed 6 bases, J shed 4 bases, and the junction held 11 bases outside the gene matches. As DNA, the CDR3 is TGTGCCAGCAGGCCGAACCGGGACAGAACCTATGGCTACACCTTC. Its translation: CASRPNRDRTYGYTF.

The CDR3 nucleotides read TGTGCCATAGGCGGGGACAGGGTAGCTCAGCCCCAGCATTTT. Amino acids: CAIGGDRVAQPQHF. This rearrangement joins TRBV10-3 to TRBJ1-5; 9 bases align to TRBD1. With 9 bases clipped from V and 6 bases from J, the junction kept 9 bases outside the gene matches. CDR3 size: 14 residues. Looked up from germline, CDR1 is ENHRY and CDR2 is SYGVKD.

This clonotype showed up many times. The CDR3 region is CASSPRTSGQNSYEQYF. The CDR3 DNA sequence: TGTGCCAGCAGCCCTCGGACTAGCGGGCAGAATTCCTACGAGCAGTACTTC. The chain is built from TRBV13 and TRBJ2-7; 11 nucleotides line up with TRBD2. J gave up 1 base and V 5 bases, and 10 bases lay outside the gene matches. Germline CDR1 is PRHDT and CDR2 is FYEKMQ (reference sequence). This CDR3 comprises 17 residues.

This clonotype was recorded a few times. The gene calls are TRBV29-1 and TRBJ2-6; a possible D gene is TRBD2 (7 bases). V was trimmed by 6 bases and J by 1 base, leaving 16 bases between them. The CDR3 is 16 amino acids. Germline V gene lookup returns CDR1 SQVTM and CDR2 ANQGSEA. For the CDR3, the DNA is TGCAGCGTCAGGTCCGGGGGGCCTTCTGGGGCCAACGTCCTGACTTTC. It specifies CSVRSGGPSGANVLTF.

This chain links TRBV9 with TRBJ2-3; 8 positions agree with TRBD2. J gave up 2 bases and V 4 bases, and 15 bases lay outside the gene matches. This CDR3 has 18 residues. Germline CDR1 is SGDLS and CDR2 is YYNGEE. CDR3 residues: CASSPGEVAGIYTDTQYF. The CDR3 DNA reads as TGTGCCAGCAGCCCCGGGGAGGTAGCGGGGATCTACACAGATACGCAGTATTTT.

The V gene is TRBV29-1, the J gene TRBJ2-5, with 11 positions matching TRBD1. Per germline, CDR1 SQVTM and CDR2 ANQGSEA. V was pared by 5 bases and J by 2 bases, with 1 base of the junction left unmatched. The CDR3 has 13 residues. As DNA, the CDR3 is TGCAGCGTTAGGGACAGGGGGCAAGAGACCCAGTACTTC. This sequence encodes CSVRDRGQETQYF.

This clonotype was seen at least ten times. V gene TRBV20-1 combines with J gene TRBJ2-2, with D unresolved. The CDR3 is 13 residues long. Trimming shortened V by 0 bases and J by 4 bases, and 6 bases separated the two germline ends. Germline V gives CDR1 DFQATT, CDR2 SNEGSKA (reference sequence). The CDR3 sequence: CSARDSFTGELFF. The CDR3 DNA is TGCAGTGCTAGAGATTCGTTCACCGGGGAGCTGTTTTTT.

In its sample, this clonotype was seen a few times. This chain connects TRBV9 to TRBJ1-1; TRBD1 might be the D (5 bases). This CDR3 is 14 amino acids long. Germline CDR1 SGDLS, CDR2 YYNGEE. V was trimmed by 0 bases and J by 3 bases, leaving 9 bases between them. Written as DNA, the CDR3 is TGTGCCAGCAGCGTAGCGACAGCTTACACTGAAGCTTTCTTT. Amino acid sequence: CASSVATAYTEAFF.

The V and J genes are TRBV5-1 and TRBJ1-1; D uncertain. V lost 2 bases and J 3 bases, leaving 8 bases between the germline ends. The CDR3 loop spans 13 amino acids. Germline V gives CDR1 SGHRS, CDR2 YFSETQ. CDR3 sequence reads: CASSLVIDTEAFF. For the CDR3, the DNA is TGCGCCAGCAGCTTAGTAATCGACACTGAAGCTTTCTTT.

This clonotype came up many times. V usage is TRBV10-3 and J usage is TRBJ2-1; TRBD1 is a possible D gene (6 bases). Germline lookup yields CDR1 ENHRY and CDR2 SYGVKD. The CDR3 runs to 14 residues. The V end lost 10 bases, the J end lost 6 bases, and 19 bases lay between the germline ends. CDR3 nucleotides: TGTGCCACTAGGAGTGGGGGCCTCTCCAATGAGCAGTTCTTC. This encodes CATRSGGLSNEQFF.

This clonotype was recorded a few times. The chain joins TRBV20-1 to TRBJ1-5; TRBD1 might be the D (6 bases). The V gene lost 5 bases and the J gene lost 4 bases, with 9 bases spanning the gap. Germline lookup yields CDR1 DFQATT and CDR2 SNEGSKA (reference sequence). The CDR3 extends over 12 amino acids. The CDR3 spells CSAQQGNQPQHF. CDR3 DNA sequence: TGCAGTGCTCAACAGGGAAATCAGCCCCAGCATTTT.

This clonotype came up many times. The chain is built from TRBV7-2 and TRBJ2-2; D is unclear. The CDR3 loop spans 11 amino acids. The germline V gene has CDR1 SGHTA and CDR2 FQGNSA. Deletions cut 5 bases from V and 6 bases from J, with 4 bases between. The CDR3 region is CASSAAGELFF. The CDR3 nucleotides read TGTGCCAGCAGCGCCGCCGGGGAGCTGTTTTTT.

Written as DNA, the CDR3 is TGTGCCAGCAGCCCGGGACTAGCGCGAAGCACAGATACGCAGTATTTT. Translation gives CASSPGLARSTDTQYF. The chain combines TRBV7-7 with TRBJ2-3; 10 nucleotides align to TRBD2. Germline CDR1 is SSHAT and CDR2 is FNYEAQ (reference sequence). V shed 5 bases and J 0 bases; nucleotides not matched to a gene: 5. CDR3 length: 16 amino acids.

V is TRBV2 and J is TRBJ1-2, with D perhaps TRBD1 (6 bases). CDR3 length: 13 residues. V was clipped by 8 bases and J by 6 bases, with 16 bases between them. Germline lookup yields CDR1 SNHLY and CDR2 FYNNEI. The CDR3 region has the DNA TGTGCCAGCCTTGGGGCTTGGGGGCATGGCTACACCTTC. Its translation is CASLGAWGHGYTF.